This T cell receptor beta chain derives from a study of T cells in localized non-small cell lung cancer. V lost 4 bases and J 8 bases, leaving 11 bases between the germline ends. There are 12 residues in the CDR3. Germline assignment: CDR1 MNHNS and CDR2 SASEGT. Repertoires were generated with immunoSEQ multiplex PCR, while TCRdb's copy carries only in-frame clones and drops some. Here the sample spans roughly 38,000 clones, around 79% being singletons. Source: peripheral blood, taken before any cancer treatment. The TCR sequence derives from a male donor aged 60 or over with stage III squamous cell lung carcinoma. The chain links TRBV6-1 to TRBJ1-1; weak D call: TRBD1 (6 bases). CDR3 residues: CASSAGQSEAFF. The CDR3 bases are TGTGCCAGCAGTGCGGGACAATCCGAAGCTTTCTTT.